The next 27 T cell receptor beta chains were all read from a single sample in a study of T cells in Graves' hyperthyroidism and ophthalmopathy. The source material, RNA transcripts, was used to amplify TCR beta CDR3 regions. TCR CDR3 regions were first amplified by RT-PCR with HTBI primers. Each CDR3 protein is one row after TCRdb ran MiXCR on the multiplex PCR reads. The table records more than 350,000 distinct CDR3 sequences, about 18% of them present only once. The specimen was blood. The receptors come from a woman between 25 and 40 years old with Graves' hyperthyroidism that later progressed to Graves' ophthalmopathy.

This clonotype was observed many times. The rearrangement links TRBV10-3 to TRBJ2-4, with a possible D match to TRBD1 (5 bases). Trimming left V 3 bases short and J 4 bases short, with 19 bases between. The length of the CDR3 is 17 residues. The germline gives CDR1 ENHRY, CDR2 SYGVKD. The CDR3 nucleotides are TGTGCCATCAGTGATAAGAGTCCCGTAGGGGATAAAAACATTCAGTACTTC. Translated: CAISDKSPVGDKNIQYF.

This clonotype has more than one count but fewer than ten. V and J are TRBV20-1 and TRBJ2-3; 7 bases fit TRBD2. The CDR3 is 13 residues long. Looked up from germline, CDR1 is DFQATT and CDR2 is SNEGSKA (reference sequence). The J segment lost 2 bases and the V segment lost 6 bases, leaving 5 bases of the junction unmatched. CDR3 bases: TGCAGTGCGGGGAGGGACTACACAGATACGCAGTATTTT. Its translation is CSAGRDYTDTQYF.

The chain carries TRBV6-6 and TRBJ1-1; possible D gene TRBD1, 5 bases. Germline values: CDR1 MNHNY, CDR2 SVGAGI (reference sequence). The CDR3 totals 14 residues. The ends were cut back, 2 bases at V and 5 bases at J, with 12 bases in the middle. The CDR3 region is CASSYGAEGTEAFF. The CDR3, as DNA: TGTGCCAGCAGTTACGGGGCGGAAGGTACTGAAGCTTTCTTT.

The CDR3 region has the DNA TGTGCCAGCAGAGACACATCCCGTTTGAGCTCTGGAAACACCATATATTTT. It yields the protein CASRDTSRLSSGNTIYF. The J gene is TRBJ1-3, the V gene TRBV7-9; D ambiguous. Trimming took off 6 bases at V and 0 bases at J, with 18 bases between the two ends. The germline V gene has CDR1 SEHNR and CDR2 FQNEAQ (reference sequence). The CDR3 covers 17 residues.

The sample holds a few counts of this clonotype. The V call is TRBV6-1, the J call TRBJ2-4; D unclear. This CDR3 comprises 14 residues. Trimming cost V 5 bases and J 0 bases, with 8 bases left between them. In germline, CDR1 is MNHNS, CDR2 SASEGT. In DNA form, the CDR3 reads TGTGCCAGCAGTTCATCAACAGCCAAAAACATTCAGTACTTC. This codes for CASSSSTAKNIQYF.

The CDR3 DNA sequence: TGTGCCAGCAGCTCCGCGGGACTAGCGGGAGGGCCAGATACGCAGTATTTT. Protein sequence: CASSSAGLAGGPDTQYF. The gene calls are TRBV13 and TRBJ2-3, with 16 bases identical to TRBD2. The germline gives CDR1 PRHDT, CDR2 FYEKMQ (reference sequence). CDR3 length equals 17 residues. V trimming: 4 bases; J trimming: 4 bases; junction bases outside the gene matches: 5.

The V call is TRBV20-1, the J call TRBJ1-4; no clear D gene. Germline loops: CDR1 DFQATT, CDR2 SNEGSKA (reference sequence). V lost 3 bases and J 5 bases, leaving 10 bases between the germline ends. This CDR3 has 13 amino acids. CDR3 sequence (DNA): TGCAGTGCTAGTGTAGCTAAAAATGAAAAACTGTTTTTT. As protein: CSASVAKNEKLFF.

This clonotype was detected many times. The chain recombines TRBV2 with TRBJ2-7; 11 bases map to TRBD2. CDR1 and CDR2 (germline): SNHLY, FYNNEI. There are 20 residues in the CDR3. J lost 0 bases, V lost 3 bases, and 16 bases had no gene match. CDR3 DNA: TGTGCCAGCAGTGATAGCCCCCGACTAGCGGGATTTCCTGGCTCCTACGAGCAGTACTTC. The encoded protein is CASSDSPRLAGFPGSYEQYF.

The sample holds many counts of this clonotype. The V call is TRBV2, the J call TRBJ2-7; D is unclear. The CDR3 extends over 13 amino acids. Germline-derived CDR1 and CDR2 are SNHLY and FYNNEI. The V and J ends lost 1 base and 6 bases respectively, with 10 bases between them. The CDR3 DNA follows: TGTGCCAGCAGTGAAGACCAGAGAGGCGAGCAGTACTTC. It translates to CASSEDQRGEQYF.

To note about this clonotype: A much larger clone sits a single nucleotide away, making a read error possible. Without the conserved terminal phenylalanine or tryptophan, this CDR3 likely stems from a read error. In DNA form, the CDR3 reads TGTGCCAGCTCACCCGGGGACACTGAAGCTTTCCTT. Translation: CASSPGDTEAFL. The chain employs TRBV18 and TRBJ1-1, with D hard to call. This CDR3 has 12 residues. With 3 bases removed from V and 3 bases from J, the gap between germline ends came to 5 bases. The germline CDR1 and CDR2 sequences are KGHSH and LQKENI.

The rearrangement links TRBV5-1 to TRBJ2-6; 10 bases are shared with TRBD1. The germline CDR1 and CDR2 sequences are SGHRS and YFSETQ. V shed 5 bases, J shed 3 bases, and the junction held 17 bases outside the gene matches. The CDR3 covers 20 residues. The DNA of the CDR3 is TGCGCCAGCAGATTGACCCCTTTGACAGGGGGCGCCGGTGGGGCCAACGTCCTGACTTTC. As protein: CASRLTPLTGGAGGANVLTF.

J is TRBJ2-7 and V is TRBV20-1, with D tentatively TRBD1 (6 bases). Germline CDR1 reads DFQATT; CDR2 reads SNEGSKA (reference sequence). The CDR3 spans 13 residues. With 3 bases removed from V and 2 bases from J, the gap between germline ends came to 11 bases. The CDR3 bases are TGCAGTGCTAGGATCGCAGGGGCCTACGAGCAGTACTTC. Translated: CSARIAGAYEQYF.

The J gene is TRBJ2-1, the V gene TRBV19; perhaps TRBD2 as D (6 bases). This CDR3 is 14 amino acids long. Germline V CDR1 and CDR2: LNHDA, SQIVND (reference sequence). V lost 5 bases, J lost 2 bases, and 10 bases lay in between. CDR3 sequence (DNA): TGTGCCAGTAGTGATAGCGGAGCCTACAATGAGCAGTTCTTC. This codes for CASSDSGAYNEQFF.

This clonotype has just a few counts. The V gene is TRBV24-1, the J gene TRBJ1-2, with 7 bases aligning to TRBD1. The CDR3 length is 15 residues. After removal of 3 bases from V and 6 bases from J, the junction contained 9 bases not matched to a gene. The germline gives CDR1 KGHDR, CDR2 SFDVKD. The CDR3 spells CATSDPDRPVDGYTF. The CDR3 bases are TGTGCCACCAGTGATCCGGACAGGCCAGTGGATGGCTACACCTTC.

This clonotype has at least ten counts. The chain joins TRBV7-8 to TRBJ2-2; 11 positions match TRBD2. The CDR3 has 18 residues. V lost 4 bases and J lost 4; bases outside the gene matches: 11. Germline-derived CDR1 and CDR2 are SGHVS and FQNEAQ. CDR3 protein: CASSSPGSGRALTGELFF. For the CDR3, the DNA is TGTGCCAGCAGCTCCCCGGGTAGCGGGAGGGCCCTCACCGGGGAGCTGTTTTTT.

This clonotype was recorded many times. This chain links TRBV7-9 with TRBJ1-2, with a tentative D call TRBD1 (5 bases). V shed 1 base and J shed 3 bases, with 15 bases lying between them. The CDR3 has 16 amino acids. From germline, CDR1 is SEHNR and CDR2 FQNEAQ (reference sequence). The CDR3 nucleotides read TGTGCCAGCAGCTTAGTTGAGTTGTCGGGGGACTATGGCTACACCTTC. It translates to CASSLVELSGDYGYTF.

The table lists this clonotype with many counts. The CDR3 sequence: CASSSRGQGYGVAYEQYF. The CDR3 DNA is TGTGCCAGCAGCTCCCGCGGCCAGGGCTACGGGGTCGCCTACGAGCAGTACTTC. V is TRBV7-2 and J is TRBJ2-7, with D possibly being TRBD1 or TRBD2 (5 bases each). CDR1 and CDR2 from the germline V gene are SGHTA and FQGNSA. V lost 4 bases, J lost 2 bases, and 24 bases lay in between. This CDR3 is 18 amino acids long.

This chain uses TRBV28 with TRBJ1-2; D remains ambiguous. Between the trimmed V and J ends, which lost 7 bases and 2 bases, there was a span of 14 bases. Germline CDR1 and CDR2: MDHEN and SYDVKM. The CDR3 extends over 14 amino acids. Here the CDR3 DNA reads TGTGCCAGCAAGCGGACGGGAGACAACTATGGCTACACCTTC. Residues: CASKRTGDNYGYTF.

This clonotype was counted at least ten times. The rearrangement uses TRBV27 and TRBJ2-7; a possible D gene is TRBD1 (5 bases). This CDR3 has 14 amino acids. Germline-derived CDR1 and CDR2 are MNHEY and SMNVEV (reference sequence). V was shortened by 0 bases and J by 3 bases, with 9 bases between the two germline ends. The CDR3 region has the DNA TGTGCCAGCAGTTTATCTCCAGGGTACTACGAGCAGTACTTC. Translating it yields CASSLSPGYYEQYF.

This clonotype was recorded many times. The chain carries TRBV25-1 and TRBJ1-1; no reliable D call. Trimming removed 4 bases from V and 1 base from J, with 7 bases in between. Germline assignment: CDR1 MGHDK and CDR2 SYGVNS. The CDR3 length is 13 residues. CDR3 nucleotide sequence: TGTGCCAGCAGTGTTGGAGCGAACACTGAAGCTTTCTTT. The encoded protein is CASSVGANTEAFF.

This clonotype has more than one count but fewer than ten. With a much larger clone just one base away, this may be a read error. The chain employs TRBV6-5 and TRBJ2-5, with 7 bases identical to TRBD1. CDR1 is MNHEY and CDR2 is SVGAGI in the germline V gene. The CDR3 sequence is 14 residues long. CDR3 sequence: CAGSSRQGGETQYF. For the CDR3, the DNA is TGTGCCGGCAGTTCGAGACAGGGTGGCGAGACCCAGTACTTC.

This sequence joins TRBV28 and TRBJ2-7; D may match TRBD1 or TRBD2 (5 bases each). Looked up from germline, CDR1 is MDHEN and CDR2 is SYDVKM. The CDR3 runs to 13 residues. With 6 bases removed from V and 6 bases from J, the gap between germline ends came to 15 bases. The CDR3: CASSPEWGPEQYF. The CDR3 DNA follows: TGTGCCAGCAGCCCCGAATGGGGACCCGAGCAGTACTTC.

CDR3 in amino acids: CASSIRGRGDYEQYF. CDR3 sequence (DNA): TGTGCCAGCAGTATACGAGGGCGGGGGGACTACGAGCAGTACTTC. The J gene is TRBJ2-7, the V gene TRBV12-3 or TRBV12-4, with 8 bases aligning to TRBD2. Unmatched junction bases numbered 9, after V lost 5 bases and J lost 3 bases. The CDR3 has 15 amino acids.

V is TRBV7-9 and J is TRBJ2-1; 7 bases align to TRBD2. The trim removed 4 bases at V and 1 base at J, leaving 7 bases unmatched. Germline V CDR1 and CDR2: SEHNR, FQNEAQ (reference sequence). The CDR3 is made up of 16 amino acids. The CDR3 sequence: CASSSPPAGSYNEQFF. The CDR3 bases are TGTGCCAGCAGCTCACCTCCAGCGGGGTCCTACAATGAGCAGTTCTTC.

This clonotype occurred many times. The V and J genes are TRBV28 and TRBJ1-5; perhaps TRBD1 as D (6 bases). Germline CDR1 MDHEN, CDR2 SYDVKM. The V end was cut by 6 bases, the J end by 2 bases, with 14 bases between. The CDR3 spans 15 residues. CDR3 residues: CASRGGGYGNQPQHF. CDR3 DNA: TGTGCCAGCAGAGGAGGGGGGTATGGCAATCAGCCCCAGCATTTT.

This CDR3 reads CSADPPGLAGGPSNEQFF. The DNA of the CDR3 is TGCAGTGCTGACCCCCCGGGACTAGCGGGAGGGCCCTCCAATGAGCAGTTCTTC. The rearrangement links TRBV20-1 to TRBJ2-1, with TRBD2 matching over 16 bases. V dropped 5 bases and J dropped 6; count of bases not matched to a gene: 13. The CDR3 has 18 amino acids. Per the germline V gene, CDR1 is DFQATT and CDR2 is SNEGSKA (reference sequence).

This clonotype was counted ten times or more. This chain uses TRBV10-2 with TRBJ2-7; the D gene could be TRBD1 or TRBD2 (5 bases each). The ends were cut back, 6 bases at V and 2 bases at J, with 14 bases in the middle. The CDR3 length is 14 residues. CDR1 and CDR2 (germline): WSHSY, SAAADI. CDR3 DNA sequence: TGCGCCAGCAGCGACTGGGACGCCGCCTACGAGCAGTACTTC. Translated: CASSDWDAAYEQYF.